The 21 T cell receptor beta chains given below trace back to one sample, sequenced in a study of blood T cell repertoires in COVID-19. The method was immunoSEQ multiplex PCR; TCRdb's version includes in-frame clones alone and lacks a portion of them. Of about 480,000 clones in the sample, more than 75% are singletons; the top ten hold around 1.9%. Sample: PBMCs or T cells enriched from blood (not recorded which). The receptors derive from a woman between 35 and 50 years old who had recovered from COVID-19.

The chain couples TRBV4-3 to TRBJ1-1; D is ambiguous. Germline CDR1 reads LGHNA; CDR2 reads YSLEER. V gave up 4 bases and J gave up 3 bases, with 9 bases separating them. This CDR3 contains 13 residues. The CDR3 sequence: CASSLQLDTEAFF. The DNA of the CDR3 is TGCGCCAGCAGCCTACAGTTGGACACTGAAGCTTTCTTT.

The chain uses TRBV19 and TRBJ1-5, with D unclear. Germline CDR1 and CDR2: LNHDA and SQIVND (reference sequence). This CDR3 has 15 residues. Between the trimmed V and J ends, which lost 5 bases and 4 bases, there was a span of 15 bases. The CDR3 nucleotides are TGTGCCAGTAGTGTCTTACTTTCAGGAAATCAGCCCCAGCATTTT. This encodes CASSVLLSGNQPQHF. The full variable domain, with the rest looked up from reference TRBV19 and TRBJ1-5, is DGGITQSPKYLFRKEGQNVTLSCEQNLNHDAMYWYRQDPGQGLRLIYYSQIVNDFQKGDIAEGYSVSREKKESFPLTVTSAQKNPTAFYLCASSVLLSGNQPQHFGDGTRLSIL.

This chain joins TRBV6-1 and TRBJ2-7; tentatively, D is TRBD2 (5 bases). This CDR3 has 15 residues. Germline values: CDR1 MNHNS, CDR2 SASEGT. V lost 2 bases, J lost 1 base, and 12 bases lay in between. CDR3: CASSENGVGSYEQYF. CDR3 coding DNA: TGTGCCAGCAGTGAAAACGGGGTAGGGTCCTACGAGCAGTACTTC.

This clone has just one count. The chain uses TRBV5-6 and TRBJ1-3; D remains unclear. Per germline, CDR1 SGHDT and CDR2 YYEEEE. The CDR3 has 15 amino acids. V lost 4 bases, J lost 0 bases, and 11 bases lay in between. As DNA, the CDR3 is TGTGCCAGCAGCCCGGGTCTCAGCTCTGGAAACACCATATATTTT. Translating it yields CASSPGLSSGNTIYF.

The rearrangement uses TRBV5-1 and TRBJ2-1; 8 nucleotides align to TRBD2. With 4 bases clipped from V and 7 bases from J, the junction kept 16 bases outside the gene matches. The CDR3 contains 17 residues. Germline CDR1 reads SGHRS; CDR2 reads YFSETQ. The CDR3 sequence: CASSPLPPAGVGNEQFF. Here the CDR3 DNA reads TGCGCCAGCAGCCCCCTCCCTCCAGCGGGAGTAGGTAATGAGCAGTTCTTC.

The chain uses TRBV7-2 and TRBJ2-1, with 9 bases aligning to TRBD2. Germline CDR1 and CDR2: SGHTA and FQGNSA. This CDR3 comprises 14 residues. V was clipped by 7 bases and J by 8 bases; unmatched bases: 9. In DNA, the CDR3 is TGTGCCAGCAAACCGGGACTAGCAGGGTATGAGCAGTTCTTC. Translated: CASKPGLAGYEQFF.

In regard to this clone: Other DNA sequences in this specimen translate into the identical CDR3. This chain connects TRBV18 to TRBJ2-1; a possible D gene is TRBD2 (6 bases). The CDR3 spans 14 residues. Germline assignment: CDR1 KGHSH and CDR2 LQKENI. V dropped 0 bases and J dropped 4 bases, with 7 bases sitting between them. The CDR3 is CASSPPSGYNEQFF. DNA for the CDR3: TGTGCCAGCTCACCACCTAGCGGTTACAATGAGCAGTTCTTC.

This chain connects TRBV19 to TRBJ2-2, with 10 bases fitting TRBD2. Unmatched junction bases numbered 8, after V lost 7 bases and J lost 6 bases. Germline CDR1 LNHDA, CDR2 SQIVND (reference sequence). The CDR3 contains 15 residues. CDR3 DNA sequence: TGTGCCAGTACAATAGCGGGAGGCCCCCCCGGGGAGCTGTTTTTT. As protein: CASTIAGGPPGELFF.

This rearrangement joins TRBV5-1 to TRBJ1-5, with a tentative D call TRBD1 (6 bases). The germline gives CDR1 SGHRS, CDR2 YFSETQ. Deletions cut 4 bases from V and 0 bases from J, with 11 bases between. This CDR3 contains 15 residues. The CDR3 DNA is TGCGCCAGCAGCCCGGGGGGGGCTAGCAATCAGCCCCAGCATTTT. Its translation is CASSPGGASNQPQHF.

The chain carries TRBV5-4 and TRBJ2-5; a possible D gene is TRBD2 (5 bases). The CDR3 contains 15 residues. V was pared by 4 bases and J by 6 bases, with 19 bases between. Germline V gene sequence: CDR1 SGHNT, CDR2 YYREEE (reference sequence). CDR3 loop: CASSPRAEEAKTQYF. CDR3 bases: TGTGCCAGCAGCCCCCGAGCGGAGGAAGCGAAGACCCAGTACTTC.

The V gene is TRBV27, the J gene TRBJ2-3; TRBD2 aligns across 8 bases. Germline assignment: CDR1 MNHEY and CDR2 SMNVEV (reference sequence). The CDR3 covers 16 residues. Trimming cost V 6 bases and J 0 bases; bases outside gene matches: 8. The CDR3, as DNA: TGTGCCAGCAGGGTTTTAGCGGGATGGAGCACAGATACGCAGTATTTT. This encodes CASRVLAGWSTDTQYF.

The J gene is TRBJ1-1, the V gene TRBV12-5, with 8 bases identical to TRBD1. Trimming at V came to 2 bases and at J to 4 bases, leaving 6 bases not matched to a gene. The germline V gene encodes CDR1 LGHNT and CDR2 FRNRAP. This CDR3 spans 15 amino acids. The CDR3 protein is CASGLRQGIVTEAFF. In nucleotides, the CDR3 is TGTGCTAGTGGTTTGCGACAGGGGATAGTCACTGAAGCTTTCTTT.

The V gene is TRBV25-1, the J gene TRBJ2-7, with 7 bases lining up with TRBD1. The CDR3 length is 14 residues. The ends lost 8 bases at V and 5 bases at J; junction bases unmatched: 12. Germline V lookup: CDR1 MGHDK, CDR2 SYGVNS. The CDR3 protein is CASATTGTSHEQYF. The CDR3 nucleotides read TGTGCCAGCGCCACGACAGGGACGTCCCACGAGCAGTACTTC.

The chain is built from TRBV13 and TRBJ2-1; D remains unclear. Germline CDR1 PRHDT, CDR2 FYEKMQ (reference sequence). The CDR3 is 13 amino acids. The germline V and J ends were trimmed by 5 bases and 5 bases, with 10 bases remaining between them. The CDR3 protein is CASSTYRDNEQFF. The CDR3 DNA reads TGTGCCAGCAGCACTTACAGAGACAATGAGCAGTTCTTC.

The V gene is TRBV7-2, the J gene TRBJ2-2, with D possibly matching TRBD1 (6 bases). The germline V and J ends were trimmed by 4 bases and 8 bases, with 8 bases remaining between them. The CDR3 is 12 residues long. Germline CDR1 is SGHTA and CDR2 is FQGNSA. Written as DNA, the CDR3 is TGTGCCAGCAGCTACAGGGAAGGGGAGCTGTTTTTT. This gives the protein CASSYREGELFF.

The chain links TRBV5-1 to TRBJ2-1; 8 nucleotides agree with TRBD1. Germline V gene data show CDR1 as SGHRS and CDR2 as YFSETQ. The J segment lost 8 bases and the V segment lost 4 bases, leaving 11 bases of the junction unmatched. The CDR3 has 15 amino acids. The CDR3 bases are TGCGCCAGCAGCCTGGACAGGGCGACCGGGGATGAGCAGTTCTTC. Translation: CASSLDRATGDEQFF. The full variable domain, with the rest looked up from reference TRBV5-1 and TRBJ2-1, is KAGVTQTPRYLIKTRGQQVTLSCSPISGHRSVSWYQQTPGQGLQFLFEYFSETQRNKGNFPGRFSGRQFSNSRSEMNVSTLELGDSALYLCASSLDRATGDEQFFGPGTRLTVL.

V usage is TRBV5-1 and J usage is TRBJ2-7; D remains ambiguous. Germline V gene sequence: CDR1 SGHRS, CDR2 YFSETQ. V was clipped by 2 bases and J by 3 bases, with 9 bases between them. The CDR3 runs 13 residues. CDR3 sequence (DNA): TGCGCCAGCAGCTTATATCCGGTCTACGAGCAGTACTTC. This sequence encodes CASSLYPVYEQYF.

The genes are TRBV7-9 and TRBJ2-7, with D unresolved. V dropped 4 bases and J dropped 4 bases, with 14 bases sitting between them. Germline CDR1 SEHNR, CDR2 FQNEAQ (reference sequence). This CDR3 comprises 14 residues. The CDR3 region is CASSSTEELYEQYF. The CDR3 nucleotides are TGTGCCAGCAGCTCAACAGAAGAGCTTTACGAGCAGTACTTC.

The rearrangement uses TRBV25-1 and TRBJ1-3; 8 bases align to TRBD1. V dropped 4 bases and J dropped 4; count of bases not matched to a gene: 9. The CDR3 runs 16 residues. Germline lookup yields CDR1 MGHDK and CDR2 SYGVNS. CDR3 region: CASSGTGRRSGNTIYF. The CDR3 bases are TGTGCCAGCAGTGGGACAGGGAGGAGGTCGGGAAACACCATATATTTT. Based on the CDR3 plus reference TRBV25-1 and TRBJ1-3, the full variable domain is EADIYQTPRYLVIGTGKKITLECSQTMGHDKMYWYQQDPGMELHLIHYSYGVNSTEKGDLSSESTVSRIRTEHFPLTLESARPSHTSQYLCASSGTGRRSGNTIYFGEGSWLTVV.

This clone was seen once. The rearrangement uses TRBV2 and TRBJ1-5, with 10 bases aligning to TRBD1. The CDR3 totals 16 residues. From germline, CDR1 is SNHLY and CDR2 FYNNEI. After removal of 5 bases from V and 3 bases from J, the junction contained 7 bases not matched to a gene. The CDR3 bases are TGTGCCAGCAGTAGCACCGACAGGGGGCCCAATCAGCCCCAGCATTTT. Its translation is CASSSTDRGPNQPQHF.

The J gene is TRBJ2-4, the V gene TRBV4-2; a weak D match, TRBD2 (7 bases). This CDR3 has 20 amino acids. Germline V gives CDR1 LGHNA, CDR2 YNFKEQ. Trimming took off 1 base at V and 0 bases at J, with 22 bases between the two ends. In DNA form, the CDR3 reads TGTGCCAGCAGCCAAGGAGGCGGGAGAGGGGGGGAGCAAGCCAAAAACATTCAGTACTTC. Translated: CASSQGGGRGGEQAKNIQYF.